The 10 T cell receptor beta chains in this list originate from one sample, sequenced in a study of cytomegalovirus exposure and HLA in healthy donors. Use of 60 Vbeta and 13 Jbeta primers characterized the PCR. The method was immunoSEQ multiplex PCR; TCRdb's version includes in-frame clones alone and lacks a portion of them. The sample includes 150,000 to 200,000 clones, roughly 80% of them seen just once. Sample: PBMCs. Source of these receptors: a man over 45 in good health and CMV-seropositive.

The rearrangement joins TRBV15 to TRBJ2-2; TRBD2 matches at 7 bases. The CDR3 covers 15 residues. Unmatched junction bases numbered 5, after V lost 1 base and J lost 6 bases. From germline, CDR1 is LNHNV and CDR2 YYDKDF (reference sequence). The CDR3 nucleotides are TGTGCCACCAGCAGAGGCGGGAGAGGAGCCGGGGAGCTGTTTTTT. Translated: CATSRGGRGAGELFF.

The chain recombines TRBV5-5 with TRBJ2-7; no firm D call. Germline values: CDR1 SGHKS, CDR2 YYEKEE (reference sequence). Trimming left V 2 bases short and J 3 bases short, with 6 bases between. This CDR3 contains 12 residues. CDR3 loop: CASSFSDYEQYF. In nucleotides, the CDR3 is TGTGCCAGCAGCTTTTCAGACTACGAGCAGTACTTC.

Remarks on this clone: The junction does not match germline at one end; this may be a read error. CDR3 in DNA: TGTGTCAGCAGTGAAGCAACCCTGCCCCCCGGGGCGGGGGCTGAAGCTTTCTTT. The encoded protein is CVSSEATLPPGAGAEAFF. This sequence joins TRBV2 and TRBJ1-1; tentatively, D is TRBD1 (5 bases). The CDR3 is made up of 18 amino acids. The germline CDR1 and CDR2 sequences are SNHLY and FYNNEI.

The chain combines TRBV28 with TRBJ2-7; TRBD1 aligns across 8 bases. Losses at the gene ends were 5 bases for V and 5 bases for J; bases not matched to a gene: 11. Germline-derived CDR1 and CDR2 are MDHEN and SYDVKM. The CDR3 consists of 15 residues. The CDR3 reads CASSPRGRGPHEQYF. As DNA, the CDR3 is TGTGCCAGCAGTCCCCGGGGCAGGGGGCCCCACGAGCAGTACTTC.

The count of this clone is one. The DNA for the CDR3 is TGTGCCAGCAGCCCAGACAGGGGGGATTACAATGAGCAGTTCTTC. Encoded protein: CASSPDRGDYNEQFF. The chain uses TRBV7-9 and TRBJ2-1; 9 bases align to TRBD1. Germline V gives CDR1 SEHNR, CDR2 FQNEAQ (reference sequence). This CDR3 is built from 15 residues. V lost 5 bases to trimming and J lost 4 bases; unmatched junction nucleotides: 6.

The gene calls are TRBV5-4 and TRBJ2-7; TRBD2 agrees at 13 bases. Trimming at V came to 0 bases and at J to 6 bases, leaving 3 bases not matched to a gene. From germline, CDR1 is SGHNT and CDR2 YYREEE (reference sequence). The CDR3 length is 15 residues. The CDR3 region has the DNA TGTGCCAGCAGCTTGGGGACTAGCGGGAGAGTCGAGCAGTACTTC. It translates to CASSLGTSGRVEQYF.

This clone has just one count. CDR3 sequence: CASSQGTSGYEQYF. CDR3 DNA: TGCGCCAGCAGCCAAGGAACTAGCGGCTACGAGCAGTACTTC. The chain couples TRBV4-3 to TRBJ2-7; 8 bases match TRBD2. Germline trimming cut 1 base from V and 3 bases from J; bases unmatched to any gene: 2. In germline, CDR1 is LGHNA, CDR2 YSLEER. CDR3 length: 14 residues.

The chain employs TRBV28 and TRBJ1-1, with D tentatively TRBD1 (6 bases). Germline CDR1 and CDR2: MDHEN and SYDVKM. V was pared by 4 bases and J by 0 bases, with 6 bases between. CDR3 length: 13 residues. CDR3 loop: CASSWTVNTEAFF. The CDR3 bases are TGTGCCAGCAGTTGGACAGTGAACACTGAAGCTTTCTTT.

The chain has TRBV9 and TRBJ1-2; 9 bases agree with TRBD1. J lost 1 base, V lost 0 bases, and 1 base had no gene match. Germline assignment: CDR1 SGDLS and CDR2 YYNGEE. CDR3 size: 15 residues. The CDR3 sequence: CASSVEGQGNYGYTF. The CDR3 DNA is TGTGCCAGCAGCGTAGAGGGACAGGGTAACTATGGCTACACCTTC.

This CDR3 reads CASSPTSGGAVEQFF. The CDR3 DNA is TGTGCCAGCAGCCCGACTAGCGGGGGGGCCGTTGAGCAGTTCTTC. The rearrangement uses TRBV6-1 and TRBJ2-1; TRBD2 matches 14 bases. The length of the CDR3 is 15 residues. V lost 6 bases to trimming and J lost 9 bases; unmatched junction nucleotides: 7. Per the germline V gene, CDR1 is MNHNS and CDR2 is SASEGT.